This T cell receptor beta chain is drawn from a study of spatial heterogeneity in lung cancer. The V gene's germline CDR1 is MNHEY and CDR2 SMNVEV (reference sequence). Deletions cut 7 bases from V and 7 bases from J, with 13 bases between. The CDR3 consists of 12 residues. This clonotype was seen at least ten times. Time point defined: blood at routine non-recurrence follow-up after resection. Material for sequencing was whole RNA from tumor, nontumor lung or frozen PBMC, left unsorted. The presence of a unique molecular identifier marked each TCR cDNA molecule. Using its own MiXCR run on the 5' RACE reads, TCRdb lists one record per CDR3 protein. The sample lists tens of thousands of distinct CDR3 sequences, 6% occurring once.

The chain is built from TRBV27 and TRBJ1-2, with D perhaps matching TRBD1 (6 bases). This TCR was sampled from a male donor with early-stage non-small cell lung cancer. Specimen: PBMCs, collected at follow-up. In DNA, the CDR3 is TGTGCCAGCAAGGGGGAGGGAAGTGGCTACACCTTC. Protein sequence: CASKGEGSGYTF.